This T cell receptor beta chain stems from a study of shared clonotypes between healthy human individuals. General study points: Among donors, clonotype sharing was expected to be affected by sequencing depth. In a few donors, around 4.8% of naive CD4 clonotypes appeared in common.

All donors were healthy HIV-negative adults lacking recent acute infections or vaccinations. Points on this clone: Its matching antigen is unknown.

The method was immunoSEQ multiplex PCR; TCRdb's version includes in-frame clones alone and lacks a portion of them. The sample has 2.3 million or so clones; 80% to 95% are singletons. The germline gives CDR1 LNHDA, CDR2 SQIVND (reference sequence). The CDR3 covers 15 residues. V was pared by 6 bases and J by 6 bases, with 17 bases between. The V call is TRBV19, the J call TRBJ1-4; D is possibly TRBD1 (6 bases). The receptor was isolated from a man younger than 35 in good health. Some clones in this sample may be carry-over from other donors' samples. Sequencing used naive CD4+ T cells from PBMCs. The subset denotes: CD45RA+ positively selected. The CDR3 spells CASSPRGGADEKLFF. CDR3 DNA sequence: TGTGCCAGTAGCCCTCGGGGGGGCGCCGATGAAAAACTGTTTTTT.